This T cell receptor beta chain was recorded in a study of immune evolution from preneoplasia to lung adenocarcinoma. The study, taken as a whole, reports: Top clone share appeared to fall from AAH through AIS, MIA, adenocarcinoma.

Sequenced by immunoSEQ multiplex PCR; TCRdb stores in-frame clones only, minus some. The sample lists 12,000 or so clones, roughly 84% occurring once. This clone showed up just once. Its antigen remains unknown. The junction had 4 bases not matched to a gene; V was cut back by 4 bases and J by 11 bases. Germline values: CDR1 SQVTM, CDR2 ANQGSEA. The CDR3 consists of 10 residues. The sequenced sample was FFPE tissue from an adenomatous hyperplasia lung lesion. Sample subset: atypical adenomatous hyperplasia (AAH), lung preneoplasia. This sequence joins TRBV29-1 and TRBJ1-1, with 7 bases matching TRBD1. This sequence originates from a person between 45 and 75 years old with lung adenocarcinoma. The CDR3 DNA follows: TGCAGCGTTGTTTTGGACAGGGCTTTCTTT. The encoded protein is CSVVLDRAFF.